This TCR beta chain was identified during a study of T cells after somatic rescue of genetic block. The germline gives CDR1 SGHRS, CDR2 YFSETQ. V lost 4 bases and J 0 bases, leaving 10 bases between the germline ends. The CDR3 contains 14 residues. Assay: immunoSEQ multiplex PCR; the TCRdb copy retains only in-frame clones and omits some. The data hold roughly 11,000 clones, with approximately 80% observed a single time. This TCR came from a boy under 18. The sequencing input was peripheral blood mononuclear cells (PBMCs). The chain recombines TRBV5-1 with TRBJ1-1; D call uncertain. The CDR3 reads CASSRAGMNTEAFF. CDR3 nucleotide sequence: TGCGCCAGCAGCCGGGCGGGCATGAACACTGAAGCTTTCTTT.